The clone carrying this TCR beta chain was picked up many times. TCRdb reanalyzed the PCR reads via MiXCR. The sample shows tens of thousands of clones, roughly 24% of them seen only once. This sample was included in a study of metastatic and nonmetastatic thyroid tumors. No treatment had been given to any patient before thyroid surgery. V lost 0 bases to trimming and J lost 3 bases; unmatched junction nucleotides: 10. The CDR3 sequence is 16 residues long. Germline CDR1 reads DFQATT; CDR2 reads SNEGSKA (reference sequence). The sequenced material came from tumor tissue. This sequence was found in a female donor with papillary thyroid cancer or a benign thyroid nodule (not recorded which). Some clones in this sample may be carry-over from other donors' samples. This sequence joins TRBV20-1 and TRBJ2-7; 8 nucleotides agree with TRBD1. The CDR3 region has the DNA TGCAGTGCTAGAGATCAGGCCAGGGGGCTTATCTACGAGCAGTACTTC. Translated, it gives CSARDQARGLIYEQYF.